Below, 3 T cell receptor beta chains from the same sample are listed, as sequenced in a study of spatial heterogeneity in lung cancer. TCRdb itself ran the 5' RACE reads through MiXCR, one entry per CDR3 protein. The sample records tens of thousands of distinct CDR3 sequences, around 13% being singletons. As for time point: sample taken at primary tumor resection. The sequenced sample was PBMCs, obtained at surgery. These receptors all stem from a male donor with early-stage non-small cell lung cancer.

The J gene is TRBJ1-5, the V gene TRBV6-5, with D tentatively TRBD1 (6 bases). Germline values: CDR1 MNHEY, CDR2 SVGAGI. The V gene lost 1 base and the J gene lost 5 bases, with 15 bases spanning the gap. The CDR3 has 16 residues. The CDR3 reads CASSYYGRGKDQPQHF. CDR3 bases: TGTGCCAGCAGTTACTATGGCAGGGGAAAGGATCAGCCCCAGCATTTT.

V usage is TRBV25-1 and J usage is TRBJ2-7; D perhaps matches TRBD1 (6 bases). This CDR3 is built from 15 residues. V lost 6 bases, J lost 3 bases, and 18 bases lay in between. The germline gives CDR1 MGHDK, CDR2 SYGVNS. DNA for the CDR3: TGTGCCAGCAGGGCCCGTAGGGGGATAAACTACGAGCAGTACTTC. It specifies CASRARRGINYEQYF.

This clonotype was seen only a few times. The chain uses TRBV4-1 and TRBJ1-6; D not resolved. The germline CDR1 and CDR2 sequences are MGHRA and YSYEKL. The V gene lost 0 bases and the J gene lost 7 bases, with 10 bases spanning the gap. The CDR3 sequence is 15 residues long. The CDR3 DNA follows: TGCGCCAGCAGCCAAGATTGGAGAGGAAATTCACCCCTCCACTTT. It encodes CASSQDWRGNSPLHF.